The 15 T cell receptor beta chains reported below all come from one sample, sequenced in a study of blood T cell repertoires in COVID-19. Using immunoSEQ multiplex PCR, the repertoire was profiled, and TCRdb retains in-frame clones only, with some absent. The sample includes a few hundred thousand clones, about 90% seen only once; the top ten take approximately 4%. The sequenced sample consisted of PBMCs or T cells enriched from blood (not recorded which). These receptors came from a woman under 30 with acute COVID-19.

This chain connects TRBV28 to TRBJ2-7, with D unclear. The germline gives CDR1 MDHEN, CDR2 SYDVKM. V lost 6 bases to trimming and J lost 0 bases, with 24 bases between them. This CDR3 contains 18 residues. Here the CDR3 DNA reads TGTGCCAGCAGCCCCTCGCCCTTGACTGTAAGAAACTCCTACGAGCAGTACTTC. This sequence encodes CASSPSPLTVRNSYEQYF.

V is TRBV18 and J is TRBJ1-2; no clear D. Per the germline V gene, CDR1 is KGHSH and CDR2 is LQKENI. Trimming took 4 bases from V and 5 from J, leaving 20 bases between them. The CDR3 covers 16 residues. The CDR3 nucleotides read TGTGCCAGCTCACGCGGGCGACGAGTGCCGAAATATGGCTACACCTTC. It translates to CASSRGRRVPKYGYTF.

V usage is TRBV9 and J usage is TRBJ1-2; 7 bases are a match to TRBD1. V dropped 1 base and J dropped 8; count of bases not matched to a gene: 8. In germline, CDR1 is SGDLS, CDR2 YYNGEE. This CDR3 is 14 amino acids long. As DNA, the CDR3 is TGTGCCAGCAGCGTATTCGGACAGGTGGAAGGCTACACCTTC. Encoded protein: CASSVFGQVEGYTF.

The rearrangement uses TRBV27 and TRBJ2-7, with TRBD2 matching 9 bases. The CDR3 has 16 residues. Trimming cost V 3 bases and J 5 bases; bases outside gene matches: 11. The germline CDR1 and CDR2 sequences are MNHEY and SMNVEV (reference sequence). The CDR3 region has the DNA TGTGCCAGCAGTTTCCTCTCGCGGGAGGGAGCCCACGAGCAGTACTTC. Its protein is CASSFLSREGAHEQYF.

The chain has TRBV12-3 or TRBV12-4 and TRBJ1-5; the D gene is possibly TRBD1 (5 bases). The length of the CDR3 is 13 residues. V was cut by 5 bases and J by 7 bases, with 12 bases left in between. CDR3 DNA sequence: TGTGCCAGCAGTGGGGGGTTGTGGCAGCCCCAGCATTTT. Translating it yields CASSGGLWQPQHF.

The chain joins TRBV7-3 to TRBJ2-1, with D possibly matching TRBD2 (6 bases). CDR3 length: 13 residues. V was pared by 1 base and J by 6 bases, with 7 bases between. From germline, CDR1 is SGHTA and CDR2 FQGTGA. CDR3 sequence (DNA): TGTGCCAGCAGCTTAAGCGGGATCAATGAGCAGTTCTTC. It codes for CASSLSGINEQFF.

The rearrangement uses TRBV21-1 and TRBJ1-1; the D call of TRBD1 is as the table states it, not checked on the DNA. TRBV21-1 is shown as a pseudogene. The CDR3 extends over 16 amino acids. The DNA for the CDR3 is TGTGCCAGCAGCGGGACAGGGCCAGAAAGAAACACTGAAGCTTTCTTT. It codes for CASSGTGPERNTEAFF.

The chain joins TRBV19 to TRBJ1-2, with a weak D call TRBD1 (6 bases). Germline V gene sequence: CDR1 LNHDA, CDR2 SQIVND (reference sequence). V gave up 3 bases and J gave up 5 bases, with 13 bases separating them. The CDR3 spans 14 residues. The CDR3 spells CASSIGGQMYGYTF. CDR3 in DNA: TGTGCCAGTAGTATTGGGGGCCAGATGTATGGCTACACCTTC.

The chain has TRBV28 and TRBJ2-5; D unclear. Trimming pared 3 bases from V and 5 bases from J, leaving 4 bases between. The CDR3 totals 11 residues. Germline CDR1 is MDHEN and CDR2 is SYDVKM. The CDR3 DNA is TGTGCCAGCAGTTTCTCGGAGACCCAGTACTTC. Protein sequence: CASSFSETQYF.

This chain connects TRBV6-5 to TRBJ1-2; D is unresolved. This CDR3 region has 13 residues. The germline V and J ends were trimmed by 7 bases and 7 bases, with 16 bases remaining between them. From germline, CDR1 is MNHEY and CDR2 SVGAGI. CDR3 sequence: CASTQAGRAGYTF. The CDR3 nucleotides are TGTGCCAGCACCCAAGCTGGGCGGGCTGGCTACACCTTC.

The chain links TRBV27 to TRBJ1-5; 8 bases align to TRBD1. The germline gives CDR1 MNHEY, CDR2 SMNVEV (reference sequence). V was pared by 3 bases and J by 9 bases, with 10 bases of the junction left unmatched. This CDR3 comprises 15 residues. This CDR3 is CASSLGQEVLTPQHF. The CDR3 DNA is TGTGCCAGCAGTTTGGGACAGGAGGTTCTTACGCCCCAGCATTTT.

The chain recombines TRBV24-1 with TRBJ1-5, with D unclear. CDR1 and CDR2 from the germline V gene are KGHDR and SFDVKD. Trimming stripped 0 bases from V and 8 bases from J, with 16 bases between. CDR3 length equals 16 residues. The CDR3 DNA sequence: TGTGCCACCAGTGATTTGGACACCCCGATGGATAAGCCCCAGCATTTT. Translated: CATSDLDTPMDKPQHF.

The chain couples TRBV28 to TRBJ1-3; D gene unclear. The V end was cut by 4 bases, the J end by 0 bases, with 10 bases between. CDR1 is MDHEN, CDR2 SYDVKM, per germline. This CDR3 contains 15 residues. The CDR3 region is CASSSVGVSGNTIYF. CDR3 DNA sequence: TGTGCCAGCAGTTCTGTGGGAGTCTCTGGAAACACCATATATTTT.

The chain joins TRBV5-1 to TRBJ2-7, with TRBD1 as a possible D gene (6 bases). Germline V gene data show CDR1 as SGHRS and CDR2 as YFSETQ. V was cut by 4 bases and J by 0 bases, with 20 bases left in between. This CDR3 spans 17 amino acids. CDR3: CASSPIGQRDISYEQYF. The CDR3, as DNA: TGCGCCAGCAGCCCTATTGGACAGCGAGATATCTCCTACGAGCAGTACTTC.

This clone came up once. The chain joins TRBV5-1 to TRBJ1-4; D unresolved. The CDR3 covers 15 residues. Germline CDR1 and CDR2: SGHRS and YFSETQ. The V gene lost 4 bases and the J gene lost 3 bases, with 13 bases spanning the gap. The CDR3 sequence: CASSLGSGSNEKLFF. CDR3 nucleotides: TGCGCCAGCAGCCTAGGATCGGGGTCTAATGAAAAACTGTTTTTT.